Ten or more counts support the clone carrying this T cell receptor beta chain. This CDR3 is 13 amino acids long. Trimming at V came to 7 bases and at J to 0 bases, leaving 4 bases not matched to a gene. CDR1 is GTSNPN and CDR2 is SVGIG in the germline V gene (reference sequence). These data come from a study of T cells in Graves' hyperthyroidism and ophthalmopathy. Amplification of TCR beta CDR3 regions used RNA as the template. RT-PCR in the first round (using the HTBI primer set) targeted the TCR CDR3. TCRdb itself ran the multiplex PCR reads through MiXCR, one entry per CDR3 protein. The sample lists fewer than 110,000 distinct CDR3 sequences, 15% to 20% seen once, with about 42% in the top ten.

Sample: blood. This sequence originates from a woman in her 50s with Graves' hyperthyroidism. The J gene is TRBJ1-1, the V gene TRBV30; 8 bases are shared with TRBD1. The CDR3 nucleotides are TGTGCCTTGGGACAGGCTTTGAACACTGAAGCTTTCTTT. Its protein is CALGQALNTEAFF. Filled out from reference TRBV30 and TRBJ1-1, the complete variable domain reads SQTIHQWPATLVQPVGSPLSLECTVEGTSNPNLYWYRQAAGRGLQLLFYSVGIGQISSEVPQNLSASRPQDRQFILSSKKLLLSDSGFYLCALGQALNTEAFFGQGTRLTVV.